The next 12 T cell receptor beta chains were all read from a single sample in a study of shared clonotypes between healthy human individuals. Clones were read by immunoSEQ multiplex PCR, and TCRdb kept only the in-frame ones, dropping some. The profile shows about 770,000 clones, over 55% of them singletons. Sample: memory CD4+ T cells sorted from blood. As for subset: CD45RA-negative fraction. These receptors were obtained from a woman aged 25-40 years in good health.

This clone was seen once. The chain carries TRBV11-2 and TRBJ2-7; TRBD2 matches at 9 bases. The CDR3 has 16 residues. After removal of 6 bases from V and 5 bases from J, the junction contained 14 bases not matched to a gene. In germline, CDR1 is SGHAT, CDR2 FQNNGV. The CDR3 DNA sequence: TGTGCCAGCAGGAAGAGTCGGGGCGGGAGGGCACACGAGCAGTACTTC. Translation: CASRKSRGGRAHEQYF.

Only a few counts were recorded for this clone. V gene TRBV7-8 combines with J gene TRBJ2-3; the D gene is possibly TRBD1 (5 bases). V was trimmed by 3 bases and J by 5 bases, leaving 15 bases between them. Germline-derived CDR1 and CDR2 are SGHVS and FQNEAQ. The CDR3 has 15 amino acids. The CDR3 here is CASSLTPGQGDTQYF. The CDR3 bases are TGTGCCAGCAGCTTGACCCCTGGGCAGGGAGATACGCAGTATTTT. Together with reference TRBV7-8 and TRBJ2-3, the CDR3 gives the full variable domain: GAGVSQSPRYKVAKRGQDVALRCDPISGHVSLFWYQQALGQGPEFLTYFQNEAQLDKSGLPSDRFFAERPEGSVSTLKIQRTQQEDSAVYLCASSLTPGQGDTQYFGPGTRLTVL.

The rearrangement uses TRBV4-1 and TRBJ1-1; 9 bases agree with TRBD1. V lost 5 bases to trimming and J lost 5 bases; unmatched junction nucleotides: 9. Per the germline V gene, CDR1 is MGHRA and CDR2 is YSYEKL. CDR3 length: 15 residues. CDR3 region: CASSRQGGKRTEAFF. CDR3 coding DNA: TGCGCCAGCAGCAGACAGGGGGGTAAGCGGACTGAAGCTTTCTTT.

This chain uses TRBV4-2 with TRBJ2-3; 8 bases are shared with TRBD1. The J segment lost 5 bases and the V segment lost 1 base, leaving 5 bases of the junction unmatched. Germline CDR1 is LGHNA and CDR2 is YNFKEQ. There are 15 residues in the CDR3. The CDR3 DNA is TGTGCCAGCAGCCAAGTCGGACAGGGTGGAGATACGCAGTATTTT. It yields the protein CASSQVGQGGDTQYF.

The chain employs TRBV7-6 and TRBJ2-3; TRBD2 might be the D (6 bases). The CDR3 has 14 residues. Looked up from germline, CDR1 is SGHVS and CDR2 is FNYEAQ. The germline V and J ends were trimmed by 7 bases and 6 bases, with 17 bases remaining between them. The CDR3 region has the DNA TGTGCCAGCACCCTTGTTCCCGGGAGCGATACGCAGTATTTT. It translates to CASTLVPGSDTQYF.

V gene TRBV2 combines with J gene TRBJ1-3; D is unclear. The CDR3 sequence is 14 residues long. The germline V gene encodes CDR1 SNHLY and CDR2 FYNNEI. V shed 5 bases and J shed 0 bases, with 8 bases lying between them. The CDR3 region is CASSTRSSGNTIYF. The CDR3 region has the DNA TGTGCCAGCAGTACTAGGAGCTCTGGAAACACCATATATTTT.

The chain combines TRBV4-1 with TRBJ2-1; no clear D gene. CDR1 is MGHRA and CDR2 is YSYEKL in the germline V gene. V lost 2 bases and J 8 bases, leaving 13 bases between the germline ends. This CDR3 has 14 amino acids. The CDR3 reads CASSQTTFGDEQFF. CDR3 DNA: TGCGCCAGCAGCCAAACCACATTCGGCGATGAGCAGTTCTTC.

This sequence joins TRBV28 and TRBJ2-7, with D unclear. The CDR3 contains 14 residues. Germline V gene sequence: CDR1 MDHEN, CDR2 SYDVKM. Between the trimmed V and J ends, which lost 7 bases and 2 bases, there was a span of 15 bases. The DNA for the CDR3 is TGTGCCAGCAAGGCGGTCCCGTTCCCCTACGAGCAGTACTTC. Translated: CASKAVPFPYEQYF.

This clone was counted between two and nine times. The chain links TRBV28 to TRBJ1-1, with a tentative D call TRBD1 (5 bases). Germline-derived CDR1 and CDR2 are MDHEN and SYDVKM. V was clipped by 6 bases and J by 1 base, with 9 bases between them. The CDR3 has 13 residues. In DNA form, the CDR3 reads TGTGCCAGCAGGCCGACAGAGAACACTGAAGCTTTCTTT. Its translation is CASRPTENTEAFF.

This chain connects TRBV5-1 to TRBJ1-3, with D possibly TRBD1 on 5 matching bases. V was pared by 4 bases and J by 2 bases, with 10 bases between. The CDR3 loop spans 14 amino acids. The germline gives CDR1 SGHRS, CDR2 YFSETQ. The CDR3 DNA follows: TGCGCCAGCAGCCACGGGACTCCTGGAAACACCATATATTTT. This translates into CASSHGTPGNTIYF. Filled out from reference TRBV5-1 and TRBJ1-3, the complete variable domain reads KAGVTQTPRYLIKTRGQQVTLSCSPISGHRSVSWYQQTPGQGLQFLFEYFSETQRNKGNFPGRFSGRQFSNSRSEMNVSTLELGDSALYLCASSHGTPGNTIYFGEGSWLTVV.

In this sample, this clone turned up once. A much larger clone lies one base from this, so it may be a read error. The rearrangement links TRBV28 to TRBJ1-1, with TRBD1 identical over 11 bases. In germline, CDR1 is MDHEN, CDR2 SYDVKM. V dropped 4 bases and J dropped 4; count of bases not matched to a gene: 2. CDR3 length equals 14 residues. CDR3 DNA sequence: TGTGCCAGCAGTTCTGGACAGGGGGCCACTGAAGCTTTCTTT. Translated: CASSSGQGATEAFF. The full variable domain, with the rest looked up from reference TRBV28 and TRBJ1-1, is DVKVTQSSRYLVKRTGEKVFLECVQDMDHENMFWYRQDPGLGLRLIYFSYDVKMKEKGDIPEGYSVSREKKERFSLILESASTNQTSMYLCASSSGQGATEAFFGQGTRLTVV.

This clone was seen more than once but under ten times. This chain links TRBV28 with TRBJ2-7; D unclear. This CDR3 region has 14 residues. Germline V CDR1 and CDR2: MDHEN, SYDVKM. Between the trimmed V and J ends, which lost 1 base and 2 bases, there was a span of 9 bases. CDR3 protein: CASSLSGSTYEQYF. The DNA of the CDR3 is TGTGCCAGCAGTTTATCAGGTTCCACCTACGAGCAGTACTTC.